One sample yielded the 27 T cell receptor beta chains listed below, sequenced in a study of identical twins' blood T cells. One entry per CDR3 protein results from TCRdb running MiXCR on the 5' RACE reads. The table records about 370,000 distinct CDR3 sequences, roughly 27% of them present only once. The sequencing input was PBMCs. Receptors were obtained from a woman between 18 and 55 years old in good health.

This clonotype came up many times. The rearrangement links TRBV28 to TRBJ2-1, with D unclear. The CDR3 consists of 12 residues. Per germline, CDR1 MDHEN and CDR2 SYDVKM. Trimming stripped 5 bases from V and 7 bases from J, with 9 bases between. The CDR3 nucleotides read TGTGCCAGCAGTCCCTCCCGAAATGAGCAGTTCTTC. It is translated as CASSPSRNEQFF.

This clonotype showed up just a few times. Written as DNA, the CDR3 is TGTGCCAGCAGTGGGCACACAGATACGCAGTATTTT. Protein product: CASSGHTDTQYF. The chain uses TRBV28 and TRBJ2-3; D is undetermined. V lost 5 bases, J lost 2 bases, and 5 bases lay in between. The CDR3 runs 12 residues. CDR1 is MDHEN and CDR2 is SYDVKM in the germline V gene.

This clonotype was counted a single time. The chain is built from TRBV7-9 and TRBJ1-1; 8 bases line up with TRBD1. Unmatched junction bases numbered 8, after V lost 4 bases and J lost 7 bases. The CDR3 consists of 14 residues. Germline assignment: CDR1 SEHNR and CDR2 FQNEAQ (reference sequence). For the CDR3, the DNA is TGTGCCAGCAGCTACTGGACAGGGAATGGTGAAGCTTTCTTT. It specifies CASSYWTGNGEAFF. The full variable domain, completed using reference TRBV7-9 and TRBJ1-1, is DTGVSQNPRHKITKRGQNVTFRCDPISEHNRLYWYRQTLGQGPEFLTYFQNEAQLEKSRLLSDRFSAERPKGSFSTLEIQRTEQGDSAMYLCASSYWTGNGEAFFGQGTRLTVV.

The genes are TRBV7-9 and TRBJ2-3, with 14 bases matching TRBD2. Germline V CDR1 and CDR2: SEHNR, FQNEAQ (reference sequence). The CDR3 spans 17 residues. Losses at the gene ends were 5 bases for V and 0 bases for J; bases not matched to a gene: 4. This CDR3 is CASSTGLAGGSTDTQYF. The CDR3 nucleotides read TGTGCCAGCAGCACCGGACTAGCGGGGGGAAGCACAGATACGCAGTATTTT.

The genes are TRBV27 and TRBJ1-2; weak D call: TRBD1 (6 bases). V was pared by 3 bases and J by 7 bases, with 18 bases between. CDR1 is MNHEY, CDR2 SMNVEV, per germline (reference sequence). The CDR3 consists of 15 residues. The CDR3 here is CASSLFVTGFGGYTF. The CDR3 nucleotides read TGTGCCAGCAGTTTGTTTGTTACAGGGTTTGGTGGCTACACCTTC.

V gene TRBV19 combines with J gene TRBJ2-3; 7 bases line up with TRBD1. Germline CDR1 is LNHDA and CDR2 is SQIVND (reference sequence). V trimming: 1 base; J trimming: 2 bases; junction bases outside the gene matches: 3. The CDR3 runs to 15 residues. This CDR3 reads CASSIGDRFTDTQYF. Here the CDR3 DNA reads TGTGCCAGTAGTATAGGGGACAGATTCACAGATACGCAGTATTTT.

This clonotype was seen many times. The chain has TRBV7-6 and TRBJ1-5, with 7 positions matching TRBD1. There are 15 residues in the CDR3. The V and J ends lost 1 base and 9 bases, in that order; junction bases with no gene match: 9. Germline V gene data show CDR1 as SGHVS and CDR2 as FNYEAQ. CDR3 protein: CASSLGQGGFGPQHF. Here the CDR3 DNA reads TGTGCCAGCAGCTTAGGACAGGGAGGCTTTGGGCCCCAGCATTTT.

This clonotype was counted a few times. The chain links TRBV20-1 to TRBJ2-4; TRBD1 matches 8 bases. Germline lookup yields CDR1 DFQATT and CDR2 SNEGSKA (reference sequence). J was trimmed by 7 bases and V by 3 bases; bases with no gene match: 5. The length of the CDR3 is 13 residues. The CDR3 loop reads CSARGTGQNIQYF. CDR3 in DNA: TGCAGTGCTAGGGGGACAGGTCAGAACATTCAGTACTTC.

The chain uses TRBV11-2 and TRBJ1-2; the match to TRBD1 covers 10 bases. J lost 1 base, V lost 5 bases, and 7 bases had no gene match. The CDR3 is 16 amino acids. Germline V gives CDR1 SGHAT, CDR2 FQNNGV. The CDR3 DNA sequence: TGTGCCAGCAGCCCCGGGACAGGGGATTATAACTATGGCTACACCTTC. It translates to CASSPGTGDYNYGYTF.

The J gene is TRBJ1-5, the V gene TRBV7-2, with a weak D call TRBD1 (6 bases). CDR1 is SGHTA, CDR2 FQGNSA, per germline. This CDR3 has 13 amino acids. V dropped 5 bases and J dropped 9 bases, with 14 bases sitting between them. For the CDR3, the DNA is TGTGCCAGCAGCGCCAATCTACAGGGGCCCCAGCATTTT. It translates to CASSANLQGPQHF.

The chain links TRBV6-4 to TRBJ2-2; 7 bases match TRBD2. Germline lookup yields CDR1 MRHNA and CDR2 SNTAGT. The CDR3 is 14 residues long. With V trimmed by 7 bases and J by 5 bases, 7 bases remained unmatched. The CDR3 nucleotides read TGTGCCAGCATTCGGGAGGCCGGGACCGGGGAGCTGTTTTTT. The encoded protein is CASIREAGTGELFF.

The V call is TRBV6-6, the J call TRBJ1-5, with 9 bases matching TRBD1. The CDR3 contains 15 residues. Germline loops: CDR1 MNHNY, CDR2 SVGAGI (reference sequence). V shed 2 bases, J shed 7 bases, and the junction held 6 bases outside the gene matches. The chain's CDR3 is CASSYGQGSGQPQHF. Here the CDR3 DNA reads TGTGCCAGCAGTTACGGACAGGGGAGCGGACAGCCCCAGCATTTT.

This clonotype was observed a few times. The chain has TRBV3-1 and TRBJ2-3; tentative D call: TRBD1 (5 bases). Trimming stripped 3 bases from V and 0 bases from J, with 13 bases between. The CDR3 loop spans 16 amino acids. CDR1 and CDR2 (germline): LGHDT, YNNKEL (reference sequence). The CDR3 coding sequence is TGTGCCAGCAGCCATCTAATAGGACATAGCACAGATACGCAGTATTTT. As protein: CASSHLIGHSTDTQYF.

A few counts support this clonotype. The rearrangement uses TRBV27 and TRBJ1-6; D is uncertain. Looked up from germline, CDR1 is MNHEY and CDR2 is SMNVEV (reference sequence). V was cut by 9 bases and J by 5 bases, with 14 bases left in between. This CDR3 has 14 amino acids. The DNA of the CDR3 is TGTGCCAGGCGCGAACAGCTAAATAATTCACCCCTCCACTTT. Translated, it gives CARREQLNNSPLHF.

In this sample, this clonotype turned up many times. V usage is TRBV12-5 and J usage is TRBJ1-5, with TRBD1 identical over 9 bases. V was pared by 2 bases and J by 6 bases, with 11 bases of the junction left unmatched. The CDR3 has 17 amino acids. Germline values: CDR1 LGHNT, CDR2 FRNRAP. CDR3 sequence: CASGLTKTGGVGQPQHF. CDR3 DNA: TGTGCTAGTGGTTTGACTAAGACAGGGGGAGTGGGTCAGCCCCAGCATTTT.

A word on this clonotype: The junction departs from the called germline gene at one end, perhaps through a read error. The chain couples TRBV20-1 to TRBJ1-6; a possible D gene is TRBD1 (5 bases). This CDR3 is built from 15 residues. Germline CDR1 and CDR2: DFQATT and SNEGSKA (reference sequence). The CDR3 reads CSAFAGRHSSSSLHF. CDR3 sequence (DNA): TGCAGTGCCTTCGCAGGGAGGCACTCCAGTTCATCCCTCCACTTT.

The V call is TRBV12-5, the J call TRBJ1-5; D remains ambiguous. The V and J ends lost 1 base and 6 bases respectively, with 13 bases between them. Germline loops: CDR1 LGHNT, CDR2 FRNRAP. The CDR3 is 15 residues long. The CDR3 spells CASGLGEGLGQPQHF. CDR3 nucleotides: TGTGCTAGTGGTTTGGGGGAGGGTTTGGGTCAGCCCCAGCATTTT.

In the case of this clonotype: One end of the junction fails to match germline, which may point to a read error. This chain links TRBV29-1 with TRBJ1-1; D is perhaps TRBD1 (6 bases). The CDR3 contains 14 residues. In germline, CDR1 is SQVTM, CDR2 ANQGSEA. CDR3 coding DNA: TGCAGCGTGGGATGGGGGGGCGGTTGGACTGAAGCTTTGTTT. Protein: CSVGWGGGWTEALF.

This clonotype came up a few times. The CDR3 nucleotides read TGCAGTGCTAGGGGACTAGCGTTCAATGAGCAGTTCTTC. It yields the protein CSARGLAFNEQFF. This rearrangement joins TRBV20-1 to TRBJ2-1; 10 nucleotides agree with TRBD2. Germline trimming cut 3 bases from V and 6 bases from J; bases unmatched to any gene: 2. The CDR3 runs 13 residues. Looked up from germline, CDR1 is DFQATT and CDR2 is SNEGSKA (reference sequence).

A word on this clonotype: At one of its ends the junction is not consistent with the germline gene, which may arise from a read error. The genes are TRBV10-2 and TRBJ1-2; possibly TRBD1 for D (5 bases). Germline V lookup: CDR1 WSHSY, CDR2 SAAADI. CDR3 length: 15 amino acids. The CDR3, as DNA: TGCGCCGGCAGTGACCTGAGGGTGGAGGGGTATGGCTACACCTTC. It is translated as CAGSDLRVEGYGYTF.

The V and J genes are TRBV5-1 and TRBJ2-7; possible D gene TRBD1, 6 bases. V lost 0 bases and J lost 2, with 12 bases in between. Germline CDR1 and CDR2: SGHRS and YFSETQ. The CDR3 is 15 amino acids. Here the CDR3 reads CASSLDGQPAYEQYF. CDR3 in DNA: TGCGCCAGCAGCTTGGATGGACAGCCAGCCTACGAGCAGTACTTC.

In its sample, this clonotype was seen a few times. This chain links TRBV11-2 with TRBJ2-6; D not resolved. Trimming took 1 base from V and 1 from J, leaving 14 bases between them. The germline CDR1 and CDR2 sequences are SGHAT and FQNNGV. This CDR3 has 18 residues. DNA of the CDR3: TGTGCCAGCAGCTTAGTGTACGTCGTAGGGTCTGGGGCCAACGTCCTGACTTTC. This encodes CASSLVYVVGSGANVLTF.

V usage is TRBV18 and J usage is TRBJ1-1; the D is unclear. CDR1 KGHSH and CDR2 LQKENI come from the germline V gene. The length of the CDR3 is 14 residues. V gave up 3 bases and J gave up 6 bases, with 14 bases separating them. CDR3 region: CASSPYEGTAEAFF. For the CDR3, the DNA is TGTGCCAGCTCACCCTATGAAGGTACCGCTGAAGCTTTCTTT.

The table lists this clonotype with a few counts. The chain uses TRBV5-1 and TRBJ2-3; 8 bases agree with TRBD2. J lost 0 bases, V lost 0 bases, and 3 bases had no gene match. This CDR3 has 16 residues. Per the germline V gene, CDR1 is SGHRS and CDR2 is YFSETQ. CDR3 sequence (DNA): TGCGCCAGCAGCTTGGAGGCTAGCGGGAGCACAGATACGCAGTATTTT. This translates into CASSLEASGSTDTQYF.

Notes on this clonotype: This clone may be a read error of a much larger clone one base away. This chain connects TRBV2 to TRBJ2-7; no definite D call. The length of the CDR3 is 12 residues. V gave up 7 bases and J gave up 0 bases, with 7 bases separating them. The germline gives CDR1 SNHLY, CDR2 FYNNEI. The CDR3 DNA sequence: TGTGCCAGCATTAGGGACTCCTACGAGCAGTACTTC. It specifies CASIRDSYEQYF.

This clonotype turned up a few times. This chain connects TRBV18 to TRBJ2-1; D is possibly TRBD2 (6 bases). The germline V gene has CDR1 KGHSH and CDR2 LQKENI. Trimming left V 3 bases short and J 7 bases short, with 16 bases between. This CDR3 has 15 amino acids. Here the CDR3 DNA reads TGTGCCAGCTCACCGCGACTAGGGGCTCCGAATGAGCAGTTCTTC. It codes for CASSPRLGAPNEQFF.

This clonotype was counted only a few times. The rearrangement joins TRBV6-5 to TRBJ1-3, with a tentative D call TRBD1 (5 bases). V was shortened by 4 bases and J by 3 bases, with 10 bases between the two germline ends. The CDR3 loop spans 14 amino acids. Germline CDR1 is MNHEY and CDR2 is SVGAGI. The DNA of the CDR3 is TGTGCCAGCAGTTCCTCGGGGGTTGGAAACACCATATATTTT. It is translated as CASSSSGVGNTIYF.